Sequencing of this T cell receptor beta chain was carried out in a study of early T cells in non-severe SARS-CoV-2 infection. Whole-study context: Chains were unpaired, as sequencing was done on bulk RNA from unsorted whole blood.

CDR1 is DFQATT, CDR2 SNEGSKA, per germline (reference sequence). With 0 bases clipped from V and 3 bases from J, the junction kept 8 bases outside the gene matches. The length of the CDR3 is 16 residues. Whole-study findings and limits: Reliance on VDJdb matching favored anti-spike CD8 responses; private and CD4 specificities were missed.

Attachment of unique molecular identifiers to individual cDNA molecules was performed. MiXCR, run by TCRdb on the 5' RACE reads, gives a single entry per CDR3 protein. The table has 50,000 to 80,000 distinct CDR3 sequences, around 4.9% seen once; the top ten hold around 4.9%. Details on this clonotype: Its target is not known.

The chain employs TRBV20-1 and TRBJ2-3; 8 bases are shared with TRBD2. This clonotype was sampled from an adult who was a healthcare worker with PCR-confirmed SARS-CoV-2 infection or an uninfected control (not recorded which). Sequencing was performed on whole blood. The CDR3 protein is CSARDLAGGITDTQYF. In nucleotides, the CDR3 is TGCAGTGCTAGAGATCTCGCGGGAGGAATTACAGATACGCAGTATTTT.